The T cell receptor (beta chain) described here comes from a study of spatial heterogeneity in lung cancer. The sample holds many counts of this clonotype. TCRdb reanalysed the 5' RACE reads using MiXCR and keeps one entry per CDR3 protein. The table has some 23,000 distinct CDR3 sequences, roughly 7% seen once. Time point defined: sample taken at primary tumor resection. Unsorted samples of tumor, nontumor lung or frozen PBMC had their whole RNA sequenced. Specimen: PBMCs, collected at surgery. The clonotype comes from a male donor with early-stage non-small cell lung cancer.

CDR3 nucleotide sequence: TGTGCCATCAGTGAGGGGGCAGCTAACACCGGGGAGCTGTTTTTT. Translated: CAISEGAANTGELFF. This chain joins TRBV10-3 and TRBJ2-2; a weak D match, TRBD1 (5 bases). Per germline, CDR1 ENHRY and CDR2 SYGVKD. This CDR3 has 15 residues. V gave up 2 bases and J gave up 2 bases, with 9 bases separating them.